The source of this T cell receptor beta chain is a study of OX40 agonist ivuxolimab in advanced cancers. V gave up 7 bases and J gave up 7 bases, with 10 bases separating them. Germline V lookup: CDR1 PRHDT, CDR2 FYEKMQ (reference sequence). This CDR3 has 12 residues. Libraries were prepared by immunoSEQ multiplex PCR; TCRdb keeps only in-frame clonotypes and omits some of them. The top ten hold about 3% of the sample, which has approximately 46,000 clones, around 77% seen once. The clonotype was recovered from an adult with an advanced solid tumor such as melanoma, head and neck, liver or kidney cancer. Specimen: CD4+ or CD8+ T cells sorted from blood, collected in a trial of the OX40 agonist ivuxolimab. The chain carries TRBV13 and TRBJ2-2; TRBD2 might be the D (5 bases). The CDR3 sequence is CASKEEYGELFF. CDR3 nucleotides: TGTGCCAGCAAGGAGGAGTACGGGGAGCTGTTTTTT.